This T cell receptor (beta chain) was identified in a study of blood T cells in healthy people across ages. A J-beta primer mix and a sample-barcoded 5' primer were used in a second PCR of about 7 to 12 cycles. Via MiXCR, TCRdb re-called the 5' RACE reads, giving one row per CDR3 protein. The sample records hundreds of thousands of distinct CDR3 sequences, around 50% being singletons. The junction had 4 bases not matched to a gene; V was cut back by 5 bases and J by 4 bases. The CDR3 consists of 14 residues. CDR1 is SGHNT, CDR2 YYREEE, per germline (reference sequence). Sequencing used blood. This sequence joins TRBV5-4 and TRBJ1-5, with 9 bases identical to TRBD1. The receptor was isolated from a man aged 35-49 years in good health. CDR3 coding DNA: TGTGCCAGCAGTCGGGACAGGGATAATCAGCCCCAGCATTTT. Amino acid sequence: CASSRDRDNQPQHF.